A single sample is the source of the 15 T cell receptor beta chains below, sequenced in a study of T cells in Graves' hyperthyroidism and ophthalmopathy. The CDR3 regions of TCR beta were amplified from RNA transcripts. First-round RT-PCR with HTBI primers amplified the TCR CDR3 region. TCRdb re-analysed the multiplex PCR reads in MiXCR, keeping a single row per CDR3 protein. The sample includes hundreds of thousands of distinct CDR3 sequences, approximately 36% of them seen just once. Sequencing input: blood. Source of these receptors: a woman aged 35 to 49 with Graves' hyperthyroidism.

This clonotype appeared a single time. With a much larger clone just one base away, this may be a read error. The chain carries TRBV5-3 and TRBJ1-5; 11 nucleotides line up with TRBD1. TRBV5-3 is given ORF status, its function remaining uncertain. The CDR3 spans 15 residues. J lost 5 bases, V lost 8 bases, and 9 bases had no gene match. CDR3 in DNA: TGTGCCAGCACCGGGGACAGGGGGGGAGATCAGCCCCAGCATTTT. Translating it yields CASTGDRGGDQPQHF.

The gene calls are TRBV6-6 and TRBJ1-1; the match to TRBD1 covers 9 bases. This CDR3 comprises 13 residues. Germline values: CDR1 MNHNY, CDR2 SVGAGI (reference sequence). V was clipped by 4 bases and J by 4 bases; unmatched bases: 1. DNA for the CDR3: TGTGCCAGCAGTTGGGACAGGGCCACTGAAGCTTTCTTT. Its translation: CASSWDRATEAFF.

The genes are TRBV4-3 and TRBJ2-5; D not resolved. There are 15 residues in the CDR3. Germline V gene data show CDR1 as LGHNA and CDR2 as YSLEER. V lost 1 base, J lost 2 bases, and 11 bases lay in between. CDR3 amino acids: CASSQVASLQETQYF. The CDR3 nucleotides are TGCGCCAGCAGCCAAGTGGCCAGCCTTCAAGAGACCCAGTACTTC.

Concerning this clonotype itself: Being one base from a much bigger clone, this may be a read error. The chain is built from TRBV10-2 and TRBJ2-7, with D possibly being TRBD2 (5 bases). CDR1 and CDR2 (germline): WSHSY, SAAADI. The CDR3 sequence is 14 residues long. In DNA, the CDR3 is TGCGCCAGCAGTGAGTACCGAGGGATCCACGAGCGGTACTTC. Amino acid sequence: CASSEYRGIHERYF.

The J gene is TRBJ2-5, the V gene TRBV12-5; 9 bases are shared with TRBD1. V dropped 1 base and J dropped 4; count of bases not matched to a gene: 1. CDR3 length equals 14 residues. Germline V gene lookup returns CDR1 LGHNT and CDR2 FRNRAP. The DNA of the CDR3 is TGTGCTAGTGGTTTGGACAGGGGGCGAGAGACCCAGTACTTC. It translates to CASGLDRGRETQYF.

This clonotype was detected ten times or more. The chain carries TRBV13 and TRBJ1-2; 8 nucleotides agree with TRBD1. The CDR3 runs 14 residues. Germline V gene lookup returns CDR1 PRHDT and CDR2 FYEKMQ (reference sequence). Trimming cost V 1 base and J 6 bases; bases outside gene matches: 4. As DNA, the CDR3 is TGTGCCAGCAGCTTAGAAGGGACAGGCAATGGCTACACCTTC. Protein sequence: CASSLEGTGNGYTF.

In its sample, this clonotype was seen many times. This rearrangement joins TRBV12-3 or TRBV12-4 to TRBJ1-6; 8 bases are a match to TRBD1. J lost 7 bases, V lost 6 bases, and 8 bases had no gene match. This CDR3 has 15 amino acids. CDR3 coding DNA: TGTGCCAGCAGCTTCGGGACAGGCTTGAATTCACCCCTCCACTTT. This codes for CASSFGTGLNSPLHF.

V is TRBV11-2 and J is TRBJ2-7; TRBD1 matches 7 bases. V trimming: 3 bases; J trimming: 5 bases; junction bases outside the gene matches: 7. The CDR3 spans 14 residues. Germline lookup yields CDR1 SGHAT and CDR2 FQNNGV. Written as DNA, the CDR3 is TGTGCCAGCAGCTTCGGGACAGCACTTAACGAGCAGTACTTC. The encoded protein is CASSFGTALNEQYF.

This clonotype was seen at least ten times. The chain links TRBV11-2 to TRBJ2-7; 7 bases agree with TRBD1. The CDR3 covers 13 residues. V trimming: 5 bases; J trimming: 9 bases; junction bases outside the gene matches: 10. Germline CDR1 and CDR2: SGHAT and FQNNGV. CDR3 bases: TGTGCCAGCAGCCCAATCCGGGACAGCCGGCAGTACTTC. Its protein product is CASSPIRDSRQYF.

This chain connects TRBV12-3 or TRBV12-4 to TRBJ1-1, with D unclear. The CDR3 totals 13 residues. Deletions cut 2 bases from V and 3 bases from J, with 7 bases between. The DNA of the CDR3 is TGTGCCAGCAGTTTAAGGTTCGACACTGAAGCTTTCTTT. It encodes CASSLRFDTEAFF.

This chain uses TRBV9 with TRBJ1-2; TRBD1 matches 7 bases. CDR1 and CDR2 (germline): SGDLS, YYNGEE. The CDR3 is made up of 14 amino acids. V shed 5 bases, J shed 4 bases, and the junction held 8 bases outside the gene matches. The DNA of the CDR3 is TGTGCCAGCAGTATTCGGACAGGCTTCTATGGCTACACCTTC. It is translated as CASSIRTGFYGYTF.

This clonotype has just a few counts. V usage is TRBV19 and J usage is TRBJ1-5; TRBD1 might be the D (5 bases). This CDR3 contains 15 residues. The germline V and J ends were trimmed by 3 bases and 2 bases, with 11 bases remaining between them. Germline lookup yields CDR1 LNHDA and CDR2 SQIVND (reference sequence). The DNA for the CDR3 is TGTGCCAGTAGTATTTCTGGGGCCGGCAATCAGCCCCAGCATTTT. Encoded protein: CASSISGAGNQPQHF.

V gene TRBV29-1 combines with J gene TRBJ1-2, with D perhaps matching TRBD1 (5 bases). Germline V gene data show CDR1 as SQVTM and CDR2 as ANQGSEA. The CDR3 runs 13 residues. V was shortened by 3 bases and J by 4 bases, with 12 bases between the two germline ends. CDR3 coding DNA: TGCAGCGTTGAGCTAGCGGGGGTCTATGGCTACACCTTC. Translation gives CSVELAGVYGYTF.

The V call is TRBV6-1, the J call TRBJ2-7; no definite D call. The CDR3 runs to 14 residues. The germline V and J ends were trimmed by 8 bases and 0 bases, with 14 bases remaining between them. CDR1 and CDR2 from the germline V gene are MNHNS and SASEGT. CDR3 nucleotide sequence: TGTGCCAGCTCACCGGTCCCCCGCTCCTACGAGCAGTACTTC. This sequence encodes CASSPVPRSYEQYF.

The CDR3 DNA reads as TGTGCCGCACACGGGGGTTTATCCTACACTGAAGCTTTCTTT. Translated, it gives CAAHGGLSYTEAFF. The V and J genes are TRBV6-5 and TRBJ1-1; D is possibly TRBD1 (5 bases). V shed 11 bases and J shed 3 bases, with 19 bases lying between them. The CDR3 is 14 residues long. Germline assignment: CDR1 MNHEY and CDR2 SVGAGI.